Listed below are T cell receptor beta chains from one sample, sequenced in a study of CD8 T cells in ankylosing spondylitis. TCRdb redid the calling of the 5' RACE reads with MiXCR, one entry per CDR3 protein. The sample lists 390,000 or so distinct CDR3 sequences, under 25% seen once, with about 16% in the top ten. The sequencing sample was made of blood, either unsorted or a sorted T cell fraction (not recorded which). Receptor source: a male donor with ankylosing spondylitis. The CDR3 runs from the conserved cysteine through the conserved F or W. The order of the fields is clone size, J gene, V gene, D gene, CDR3 DNA, CDR3 protein. The D gene is left open where the match is weak. Only some rows state a clone size, as once, few, many or a class for expanded clones.

- | TRBJ2-1 | TRBV5-1 | TRBD2 | TGCGCCAGCAGCTTGGTCCTAGCGGGAGCTGAGCAGTTCTTC | CASSLVLAGAEQFF
- | TRBJ2-1 | TRBV29-1 | TRBD1 | TGCAGCGTTGACCGACAGGGGGGATTCTCCTACAATGAGCAGTTCTTC | CSVDRQGGFSYNEQFF
- | TRBJ1-5 | TRBV7-2 | - | TGTGCCAGCAGCCCCACAGGTGTTTATAGCAATCAGCCCCAGCATTTT | CASSPTGVYSNQPQHF
few | TRBJ2-2 | TRBV5-1 | TRBD1 | TGCGCCACCAGACCGACAGGGACAAACACCGGGGAGCTGTTTTTT | CATRPTGTNTGELFF
few | TRBJ1-3 | TRBV12-3/TRBV12-4 | - | TGTGCCAGCGGCCAGCGAATCTACTCTGGAAACACCATATATTTT | CASGQRIYSGNTIYF
once | TRBJ1-1 | TRBV5-1 | - | TGCGCCAGCAGCTTGGGGACCGAGAGATATACTGAAGCTTTCTTT | CASSLGTERYTEAFF
few | TRBJ1-1 | TRBV14 | - | TGTGCCAGCAGCCAAGAACAGAGGACGCTCACTGAAGCTTTCTTT | CASSQEQRTLTEAFF
few | TRBJ2-3 | TRBV5-1 | TRBD2 | TGCGCCAGCAGCTTGGAGGGGGGACTAGAAATGCAGTATTTT | CASSLEGGLEMQYF
few | TRBJ2-4 | TRBV6-1 | TRBD1 | TGTGCCAGCAGTGGACAGGGTAGCTACATTCAGTACTTC | CASSGQGSYIQYF
once | TRBJ2-5 | TRBV30 | TRBD2 | TGTGCCTGGAGTGGAGCCGGGACTAGCAGCCAAGAGACCCAGTACTTC | CAWSGAGTSSQETQYF
few | TRBJ2-1 | TRBV30 | - | TGTGCCTGGTCCGATCTGAGCTCCTACAATGAGCAGTTCTTC | CAWSDLSSYNEQFF
few | TRBJ2-2 | TRBV7-6 | - | TGTGCCAGCAGCTCCATACGGGAGAGGGCCGGGGAGCTGTTTTTT | CASSSIRERAGELFF
few | TRBJ2-2 | TRBV10-2 | - | TGCGCCAGCGGCCCCAGAGCCACCGGGGAGCTGTTTTTT | CASGPRATGELFF
- | TRBJ2-5 | TRBV7-9 | - | TGTGCCAGCAGCTTAAGAACGTTAGAAGAGACCCAGTACTTC | CASSLRTLEETQYF
- | TRBJ1-2 | TRBV30 | - | TGTGCCTGGTCCGGTGGGGACTATGGCTACACCTTC | CAWSGGDYGYTF
- | TRBJ2-5 | TRBV10-3 | - | TGTGCCATCGGGTACCAAGAGACCCAGTACTTC | CAIGYQETQYF
few | TRBJ2-7 | TRBV12-3/TRBV12-4 | TRBD1 | TGTGCCAGCAGTCTATGGGACAGGGCCACCTACGAGCAGTACTTC | CASSLWDRATYEQYF
- | TRBJ1-5 | TRBV2 | - | TGTGCCAGCAGTGATTTCGCGACAGCCAATCAGCCCCAGCATTTT | CASSDFATANQPQHF
- | TRBJ2-7 | TRBV29-1 | - | TGCAGCGGCCTTAGCGGACGGTCCTACGAGCAGTACTTC | CSGLSGRSYEQYF
few | TRBJ2-2 | TRBV25-1 | TRBD2 | TGTGCCAGCAGTGAATTGGGACTAGCGGTGGGGGAGAACACCGGGGAGCTGTTTTTT | CASSELGLAVGENTGELFF
few | TRBJ2-6 | TRBV7-9 | TRBD1 | TGTGCCAGCAGCCCGGGGACAGAAAACTCTGGGGCCAACGTCCTGACTTTC | CASSPGTENSGANVLTF
- | TRBJ2-7 | TRBV20-1 | - | TGCAGTGCTGGGGCGGGGCGGGTCCACGAGCAGTACTTC | CSAGAGRVHEQYF
- | TRBJ1-6 | TRBV7-2 | TRBD1 | TGTGCCAGCAGCCAAAGACAGGGGGGAAATTCACCCCTCCACTTT | CASSQRQGGNSPLHF
few | TRBJ2-7 | TRBV6-2/TRBV6-3 | - | TGTGCCAGCAGTTACTCGAGAGGAGCGATCTACGAGCAGTACTTC | CASSYSRGAIYEQYF
- | TRBJ2-7 | TRBV5-1 | - | TGCGCCAGCAGCTTGGTTCCACGGGACGAGCAGTACTTC | CASSLVPRDEQYF
- | TRBJ2-5 | TRBV6-1 | TRBD1 | TGTGCCAGCAGCCAATACAGGGGGCTGGTAGAGACCCAGTACTTC | CASSQYRGLVETQYF
many | TRBJ2-7 | TRBV24-1 | - | TGTGCCACCAGTGATGGGGGATACTACGAGCAGTACTTC | CATSDGGYYEQYF